One sample yielded the 25 T cell receptor beta chains listed below, sequenced in a study of CD8 T cells in ankylosing spondylitis. TCRdb re-called the 5' RACE reads through MiXCR, storing one row per CDR3 protein. The sample has about 39,000 distinct CDR3 sequences, about a tenth seen once. The source material was blood, either unsorted or a sorted T cell fraction (not recorded which). These receptors all come from a male donor with ankylosing spondylitis or in good health (not recorded which).

This clonotype was detected many times. The rearrangement links TRBV12-3 or TRBV12-4 to TRBJ1-5, with TRBD1 as a possible D gene (6 bases). CDR3 length: 15 residues. V was cut by 2 bases and J by 4 bases, with 12 bases left in between. The CDR3 nucleotides are TGTGCCAGCAGTTTATCAGGGCAGGGGAATCAGCCCCAGCATTTT. Protein product: CASSLSGQGNQPQHF.

This clonotype was recorded at least ten times. This rearrangement joins TRBV4-2 to TRBJ1-5, with a tentative D call TRBD1 (6 bases). The CDR3 loop spans 14 amino acids. Between the trimmed V and J ends, which lost 6 bases and 0 bases, there was a span of 9 bases. Germline V gene lookup returns CDR1 LGHNA and CDR2 YNFKEQ. CDR3 sequence: CASSWTDSNQPQHF. CDR3 nucleotides: TGTGCCAGCAGTTGGACAGATAGCAATCAGCCCCAGCATTTT.

Ten or more counts support this clonotype. The chain combines TRBV29-1 with TRBJ2-1, with a possible D match to TRBD1 (6 bases). With 5 bases removed from V and 4 bases from J, the gap between germline ends came to 15 bases. The V gene's germline CDR1 is SQVTM and CDR2 ANQGSEA. The CDR3 is made up of 14 amino acids. CDR3 loop: CSVRGQGPYNEQFF. The DNA for the CDR3 is TGCAGCGTTCGCGGGCAGGGGCCTTACAATGAGCAGTTCTTC.

This clonotype has at least ten counts. This chain connects TRBV20-1 to TRBJ2-3; the match to TRBD2 covers 7 bases. V lost 4 bases, J lost 1 base, and 8 bases stayed unmatched. The CDR3 sequence is 15 residues long. In germline, CDR1 is DFQATT, CDR2 SNEGSKA (reference sequence). CDR3: CSATLPLAGTDTQYF. The DNA of the CDR3 is TGCAGTGCTACCCTCCCTCTAGCGGGCACAGATACGCAGTATTTT.

At least ten counts were recorded for this clonotype. The genes are TRBV20-1 and TRBJ2-1; TRBD1 matches at 7 bases. CDR1 is DFQATT and CDR2 is SNEGSKA in the germline V gene (reference sequence). With V trimmed by 3 bases and J by 5 bases, 7 bases remained unmatched. The CDR3 contains 14 residues. The CDR3 loop is CSARPGGVHNEQFF. In DNA, the CDR3 is TGCAGTGCTAGGCCAGGGGGAGTCCACAATGAGCAGTTCTTC.

This clonotype was found many times. This chain links TRBV5-1 with TRBJ2-4; D gene ambiguous. Looked up from germline, CDR1 is SGHRS and CDR2 is YFSETQ. The CDR3 loop spans 15 amino acids. Trimming left V 4 bases short and J 0 bases short, with 11 bases between. The CDR3 protein is CASSPDWLAKNIQYF. The CDR3 DNA reads TGCGCCAGCAGCCCAGACTGGTTAGCCAAAAACATTCAGTACTTC. The full variable domain, with the rest looked up from reference TRBV5-1 and TRBJ2-4, is KAGVTQTPRYLIKTRGQQVTLSCSPISGHRSVSWYQQTPGQGLQFLFEYFSETQRNKGNFPGRFSGRQFSNSRSEMNVSTLELGDSALYLCASSPDWLAKNIQYFGAGTRLSVL.

This chain uses TRBV3-1 with TRBJ2-1; TRBD2 matches at 12 bases. Germline lookup yields CDR1 LGHDT and CDR2 YNNKEL (reference sequence). The CDR3 has 17 amino acids. J was trimmed by 8 bases and V by 3 bases; bases with no gene match: 11. The DNA for the CDR3 is TGTGCCAGCAGCCACACAGAAAGACTAGCGGGAGTTCATGAGCAGTTCTTC. The encoded protein is CASSHTERLAGVHEQFF.

This clonotype was found many times. This sequence joins TRBV11-2 and TRBJ2-7, with 9 bases that match TRBD1. Germline V gives CDR1 SGHAT, CDR2 FQNNGV. The CDR3 has 14 residues. Trimming cost V 5 bases and J 4 bases; bases outside gene matches: 6. The CDR3 region has the DNA TGTGCCAGCAGCGATCTACAGGGGGCATACGAGCAGTACTTC. Translation: CASSDLQGAYEQYF.

This clonotype was detected many times. The chain recombines TRBV20-1 with TRBJ1-1, with D possibly matching TRBD1 (6 bases). In germline, CDR1 is DFQATT, CDR2 SNEGSKA (reference sequence). Trimming pared 1 base from V and 4 bases from J, leaving 16 bases between. The CDR3 is 15 amino acids. The CDR3 DNA sequence: TGCAGTGCTAGAGTCCCAGGCAGGGGAGTCACTGAAGCTTTCTTT. Translated, it gives CSARVPGRGVTEAFF.

This clonotype has at least ten counts. The chain carries TRBV15 and TRBJ2-2; D possibly matches TRBD1 or TRBD2 (8 bases each). V was cut by 3 bases and J by 6 bases, with 17 bases left in between. Germline CDR1 reads LNHNV; CDR2 reads YYDKDF (reference sequence). The CDR3 extends over 16 amino acids. This CDR3 reads CATSRSRGREAGELFF. CDR3 DNA sequence: TGTGCCACCAGCAGGAGCAGGGGGCGGGAGGCCGGGGAGCTGTTTTTT.

This clonotype was picked up many times. The CDR3 is CSASPGATGNTIYF. The CDR3 coding sequence is TGCAGTGCTAGCCCAGGGGCTACGGGAAACACCATATATTTT. The V call is TRBV20-1, the J call TRBJ1-3, with a weak D call TRBD1 (6 bases). Germline V gene data show CDR1 as DFQATT and CDR2 as SNEGSKA (reference sequence). The V end was cut by 3 bases, the J end by 4 bases, with 13 bases between. This CDR3 contains 14 residues.

This clonotype was picked up a small number of times. The chain recombines TRBV7-2 with TRBJ2-3; TRBD2 aligns across 7 bases. The CDR3 is made up of 16 amino acids. The junction had 6 bases not matched to a gene; V was cut back by 1 base and J by 2 bases. Germline V CDR1 and CDR2: SGHTA, FQGNSA. CDR3 coding DNA: TGTGCCAGCAGCTTAGGCGGGAGCAGATACACAGATACGCAGTATTTT. As protein: CASSLGGSRYTDTQYF.

This clonotype has at least ten counts. The CDR3 sequence is CASTLGLQNTGELFF. The CDR3 nucleotides read TGTGCCAGCACCCTGGGACTACAAAACACCGGGGAGCTGTTTTTT. The chain couples TRBV12-3 or TRBV12-4 to TRBJ2-2; 7 nucleotides match TRBD2. The V gene end was trimmed by 7 bases and the J gene end by 2 bases; junction bases not matched to a gene: 7. The CDR3 is 15 amino acids.

This clonotype was counted many times. V usage is TRBV4-2 and J usage is TRBJ2-1; 9 bases match TRBD2. The ends lost 0 bases at V and 4 bases at J; junction bases unmatched: 4. Germline CDR1 reads LGHNA; CDR2 reads YNFKEQ. This CDR3 comprises 16 residues. The CDR3: CASSQEVSGSYNEQFF. The CDR3 nucleotides read TGTGCCAGCAGCCAAGAGGTTAGCGGGAGTTACAATGAGCAGTTCTTC.

Within the sample, this clonotype is medium-sized. V gene TRBV27 combines with J gene TRBJ2-1, with 7 bases aligning to TRBD2. CDR1 is MNHEY and CDR2 is SMNVEV in the germline V gene (reference sequence). J gave up 9 bases and V 0 bases, and 5 bases lay outside the gene matches. The CDR3 consists of 14 residues. The chain's CDR3 is CASSLSIGGSEQFF. DNA for the CDR3: TGTGCCAGCAGTTTATCGATTGGCGGGAGTGAGCAGTTCTTC.

This clonotype was picked up many times. The chain uses TRBV19 and TRBJ2-2; D unclear. From germline, CDR1 is LNHDA and CDR2 SQIVND (reference sequence). This CDR3 has 15 residues. The V end lost 4 bases, the J end lost 5 bases, and 14 bases lay between the germline ends. The CDR3 region has the DNA TGTGCCAGTAGTAAGGTTTTCAGGCAGACCGGGGAGCTGTTTTTT. The encoded protein is CASSKVFRQTGELFF.

The J gene is TRBJ2-3, the V gene TRBV9, with TRBD2 identical over 15 bases. Germline V gene sequence: CDR1 SGDLS, CDR2 YYNGEE. The CDR3 has 17 amino acids. J gave up 6 bases and V 3 bases, and 8 bases lay outside the gene matches. The CDR3 DNA reads as TGTGCCAGCAGCGCCAGGACTAGCGGGAGGGCTTTTGATACGCAGTATTTT. Translation gives CASSARTSGRAFDTQYF.

This clonotype has a count of ten or more. This CDR3 reads CASSQDMDTQYF. The CDR3 DNA is TGTGCCAGCAGCCAAGATATGGATACGCAGTATTTT. The chain carries TRBV4-2 and TRBJ2-3; D is unclear. V was cut by 0 bases and J by 6 bases, with 4 bases left in between. The germline V gene encodes CDR1 LGHNA and CDR2 YNFKEQ. The CDR3 loop spans 12 amino acids.

This clonotype occurred many times. J is TRBJ2-3 and V is TRBV4-2, with D unclear. Trimming stripped 0 bases from V and 5 bases from J, with 18 bases between. Germline CDR1 and CDR2: LGHNA and YNFKEQ. The CDR3 is made up of 17 amino acids. CDR3 region: CASSQDRATRDGDTQYF. CDR3 bases: TGTGCCAGCAGCCAAGACCGCGCCACTCGAGACGGAGATACGCAGTATTTT.

Many counts were recorded for this clonotype. This chain joins TRBV5-6 and TRBJ1-2; no firm D call. Deletions cut 2 bases from V and 8 bases from J, with 4 bases between. Germline V gene data show CDR1 as SGHDT and CDR2 as YYEEEE. The CDR3 is made up of 10 amino acids. The CDR3 bases are TGTGCCAGCAGCTTCGGCGGCTACACCTTC. It translates to CASSFGGYTF.

The chain couples TRBV7-9 to TRBJ2-7, with D tentatively TRBD1 or TRBD2 (5 bases each). This CDR3 comprises 14 residues. Trimming pared 6 bases from V and 1 base from J, leaving 13 bases between. The V gene's germline CDR1 is SEHNR and CDR2 FQNEAQ (reference sequence). Here the CDR3 DNA reads TGTGCCAGCAGTTTCGGGGACGGATCCTACGAGCAGTACTTC. It yields the protein CASSFGDGSYEQYF.

Judged by abundance, this clonotype is large. The chain carries TRBV5-1 and TRBJ2-3; the D gene could be TRBD1 or TRBD2 (5 bases each). This CDR3 has 14 residues. From germline, CDR1 is SGHRS and CDR2 YFSETQ. The ends were cut back, 3 bases at V and 8 bases at J, with 16 bases in the middle. The CDR3 region has the DNA TGCGCCAGCAGCTCCGGGGCAGACTCTCGTACGCAGTATTTT. Encoded protein: CASSSGADSRTQYF.

Many counts were recorded for this clonotype. The chain carries TRBV25-1 and TRBJ2-7; TRBD1 agrees at 7 bases. V lost 3 bases, J lost 0 bases, and 2 bases stayed unmatched. This CDR3 region has 14 residues. CDR1 and CDR2 from the germline V gene are MGHDK and SYGVNS. DNA of the CDR3: TGTGCCAGCAGTGAGACAGGGATCTCCTACGAGCAGTACTTC. Encoded protein: CASSETGISYEQYF.

The V and J genes are TRBV12-3 or TRBV12-4 and TRBJ1-5; D unclear. The CDR3 totals 15 residues. Trimming pared 5 bases from V and 1 base from J, leaving 12 bases between. In DNA, the CDR3 is TGTGCCAGCAGTCGCCGGGCAGCGAGCAATCAGCCCCAGCATTTT. Translated, it gives CASSRRAASNQPQHF.

There are many counts of this clonotype. The CDR3 nucleotides are TGCAGCGTCGACCCCTGGCAGTCTAGCACAGATACGCAGTATTTT. Translation: CSVDPWQSSTDTQYF. The chain couples TRBV29-1 to TRBJ2-3; D is uncertain. The CDR3 runs to 15 residues. V dropped 6 bases and J dropped 0 bases, with 16 bases sitting between them. Looked up from germline, CDR1 is SQVTM and CDR2 is ANQGSEA.